These 15 T cell receptor beta chains share one sample of origin, sequenced in a study of PD-L1 blockade in urothelial cancer. Sample time point: pretreatment peripheral blood. Clones were read by immunoSEQ multiplex PCR, and TCRdb kept only the in-frame ones, dropping some. There are about 85,000 clones in the sample; approximately 81% occur only once, and over 13% lies in the top ten. This specimen consisted of PBMCs, obtained around atezolizumab (anti-PD-L1) treatment. These receptors were collected from a man between 60 and 70 years old with urothelial cancer.

Notes on this clone: Other DNA sequences within the sample encode an identical CDR3. The chain links TRBV30 to TRBJ2-1; possibly TRBD2 for D (6 bases). V gave up 3 bases and J gave up 0 bases, with 9 bases separating them. Germline V gene sequence: CDR1 GTSNPN, CDR2 SVGIG (reference sequence). There are 14 residues in the CDR3. In nucleotides, the CDR3 is TGTGCCTGGAGCTTGGGGGGCTCCTACAATGAGCAGTTCTTC. Its translation: CAWSLGGSYNEQFF.

The chain links TRBV25-1 to TRBJ2-7; 9 nucleotides line up with TRBD1. The CDR3 is made up of 15 amino acids. Germline trimming cut 3 bases from V and 3 bases from J; bases unmatched to any gene: 6. Looked up from germline, CDR1 is MGHDK and CDR2 is SYGVNS. The CDR3 protein is CASSEQTGGFYEQYF. CDR3 sequence (DNA): TGTGCCAGCAGTGAGCAAACAGGGGGCTTCTACGAGCAGTACTTC.

J is TRBJ1-1 and V is TRBV9, with D unclear. The length of the CDR3 is 15 residues. The germline V gene encodes CDR1 SGDLS and CDR2 YYNGEE. V was shortened by 4 bases and J by 5 bases, with 18 bases between the two germline ends. The CDR3 DNA follows: TGTGCCAGCAGCCCCGGCGGAGGGATGGCTACTGAAGCTTTCTTT. Its translation is CASSPGGGMATEAFF. Full variable domain (remainder filled in from reference TRBV9 and TRBJ1-1): DSGVTQTPKHLITATGQRVTLRCSPRSGDLSVYWYQQSLDQGLQFLIQYYNGEERAKGNILERFSAQQFPDLHSELNLSSLELGDSALYFCASSPGGGMATEAFFGQGTRLTVV.

This chain connects TRBV6-5 to TRBJ1-2; tentative D call: TRBD1 (5 bases). Trimming took 2 bases from V and 2 from J, leaving 12 bases between them. CDR1 MNHEY and CDR2 SVGAGI come from the germline V gene. The CDR3 covers 15 residues. CDR3 region: CASSYARGSNYGYTF. The DNA of the CDR3 is TGTGCCAGCAGTTACGCGCGGGGCTCGAACTATGGCTACACCTTC.

The chain is built from TRBV5-5 and TRBJ1-2, with a weak D call TRBD1 (5 bases). Germline V gene sequence: CDR1 SGHKS, CDR2 YYEKEE (reference sequence). The CDR3 is 15 residues long. The V end lost 4 bases, the J end lost 7 bases, and 20 bases lay between the germline ends. The CDR3 loop reads CASSRSLTGSAGYTF. CDR3 coding DNA: TGTGCCAGCAGCCGATCTCTTACAGGTTCGGCTGGCTACACCTTC.

The rearrangement uses TRBV7-9 and TRBJ1-1; perhaps TRBD1 as D (6 bases). The CDR3 is 14 residues long. Germline CDR1 is SEHNR and CDR2 is FQNEAQ (reference sequence). Trimming took 2 bases from V and 4 from J, leaving 11 bases between them. In nucleotides, the CDR3 is TGTGCCAGCAGCTTAAAGGGGGACGCCACTGAAGCTTTCTTT. This sequence encodes CASSLKGDATEAFF.

The gene calls are TRBV7-2 and TRBJ2-1; 7 nucleotides align to TRBD2. The CDR3 is 15 residues long. V was pared by 5 bases and J by 9 bases, with 13 bases of the junction left unmatched. Looked up from germline, CDR1 is SGHTA and CDR2 is FQGNSA. This CDR3 reads CASSPLGGSAGEQFF. The CDR3 nucleotides read TGTGCCAGCAGCCCCCTGGGGGGGAGTGCGGGTGAGCAGTTCTTC.

V gene TRBV10-2 combines with J gene TRBJ2-7; TRBD2 matches at 7 bases. Germline CDR1 reads WSHSY; CDR2 reads SAAADI. V lost 3 bases to trimming and J lost 2 bases; unmatched junction nucleotides: 7. The CDR3 loop spans 15 amino acids. This CDR3 is CASSDRGSKTYEQYF. CDR3 bases: TGCGCCAGCAGTGACCGCGGGAGTAAAACCTACGAGCAGTACTTC.

The chain uses TRBV10-3 and TRBJ1-1; the D gene is possibly TRBD1 (6 bases). The ends were cut back, 2 bases at V and 5 bases at J, with 21 bases in the middle. CDR1 and CDR2 from the germline V gene are ENHRY and SYGVKD. The CDR3 spans 17 residues. DNA of the CDR3: TGTGCCATCAGTGAGCCATATGTGGGGGGGCTGGAAACTGAAGCTTTCTTT. Translating gives CAISEPYVGGLETEAFF.

The J gene is TRBJ2-7, the V gene TRBV4-3; TRBD2 matches 9 bases. The CDR3 extends over 15 amino acids. In germline, CDR1 is LGHNA, CDR2 YSLEER. The V and J ends lost 4 bases and 1 base, in that order; junction bases with no gene match: 5. CDR3 protein: CASSPGLANSYEQYF. In DNA form, the CDR3 reads TGCGCCAGCAGCCCTGGACTAGCGAATTCCTACGAGCAGTACTTC.

V gene TRBV7-3 combines with J gene TRBJ1-5; D call uncertain. The germline V gene has CDR1 SGHTA and CDR2 FQGTGA. Trimming removed 3 bases at V and 5 bases at J, with 5 bases between. This CDR3 region has 12 residues. The CDR3 protein is CASSFSYQPQHF. DNA for the CDR3: TGTGCCAGCAGCTTCAGTTATCAGCCCCAGCATTTT.

This chain connects TRBV11-3 to TRBJ2-1, with TRBD2 matching over 13 bases. The CDR3 totals 16 residues. V gave up 4 bases and J gave up 5 bases; unmatched junction bases: 5. Per germline, CDR1 SGHNT and CDR2 YENEEA. As DNA, the CDR3 is TGTGCCAGCAGCTCACGACTAGCGGGGGGCCACAATGAGCAGTTCTTC. This sequence encodes CASSSRLAGGHNEQFF.

The chain uses TRBV19 and TRBJ1-4; D not certain. CDR1 LNHDA and CDR2 SQIVND come from the germline V gene (reference sequence). Trimming took 5 bases from V and 7 from J, leaving 20 bases between them. The CDR3 has 16 residues. The CDR3 loop reads CASSPIERYSGEKLFF. The CDR3 region has the DNA TGTGCCAGTAGTCCTATCGAGCGCTATAGCGGTGAAAAACTGTTTTTT.

J is TRBJ1-2 and V is TRBV9; the D gene is possibly TRBD1 (6 bases). Germline-derived CDR1 and CDR2 are SGDLS and YYNGEE. This CDR3 comprises 14 residues. The ends were cut back, 0 bases at V and 7 bases at J, with 13 bases in the middle. The DNA for the CDR3 is TGTGCCAGCAGCGTAGAGGGCAGGGGTAGTGGCTACACCTTC. Translated: CASSVEGRGSGYTF.

A few counts support this clone. The chain is built from TRBV5-8 and TRBJ2-7; TRBD1 is a possible D gene (7 bases). V was cut by 5 bases and J by 7 bases, with 16 bases left in between. CDR3 length equals 13 residues. Germline-derived CDR1 and CDR2 are SGHTS and YDEGEE. The CDR3 nucleotides read TGTGCCAGCAGGTCCAGGGGGGTTGAAGAGCAGTACTTC. Its translation: CASRSRGVEEQYF.